Listed here are 19 T cell receptor beta chains from one sample, sequenced in a study of long-term antiretroviral therapy in people with HIV. Run at survey level, the immunoSEQ assay was version v3.0. The table came from immunoSEQ multiplex PCR; TCRdb's copy has only in-frame clones and leaves some out. The sample gives roughly 30,000 clones, roughly 88% of which show up once; roughly 3.5% is in the top ten. Sample: unsorted PBMCs, taken 0.8 years before starting antiretroviral therapy. The source is a man younger than 35 with HIV.

The rearrangement joins TRBV5-1 to TRBJ2-1, with 16 bases identical to TRBD2. The CDR3 length is 18 residues. Losses at the gene ends were 2 bases for V and 0 bases for J; bases not matched to a gene: 2. CDR1 and CDR2 (germline): SGHRS, YFSETQ. CDR3 DNA: TGCGCCAGCAGCTTCGGGACTAGCGGGGGGGGCTCCTACAATGAGCAGTTCTTC. Translation gives CASSFGTSGGGSYNEQFF.

About this clone itself: One end of the junction does not line up with germline, which may come from a read error. The chain couples TRBV6-1 to TRBJ2-7; 8 bases match TRBD2. This CDR3 is built from 14 residues. Germline V CDR1 and CDR2: MNHNS, SASEGT. The CDR3 DNA follows: TGTGCCAGCAGTAGGCGGGAGGCCTCCTCCGAGCAGTACTTC. Translation: CASSRREASSEQYF.

The V and J genes are TRBV4-1 and TRBJ1-5, with a weak D call TRBD1 (6 bases). CDR1 and CDR2 from the germline V gene are MGHRA and YSYEKL. This CDR3 has 18 amino acids. V was shortened by 1 base and J by 0 bases, with 16 bases between the two germline ends. This CDR3 reads CASSQGSVGGGSNQPQHF. The CDR3 DNA reads as TGCGCCAGCAGCCAAGGTTCAGTAGGGGGAGGTAGCAATCAGCCCCAGCATTTT.

V gene TRBV7-9 combines with J gene TRBJ2-3, with TRBD2 matching 8 bases. J gave up 0 bases and V 5 bases, and 7 bases lay outside the gene matches. This CDR3 is built from 16 residues. Germline V gene data show CDR1 as SEHNR and CDR2 as FQNEAQ (reference sequence). In nucleotides, the CDR3 is TGTGCCAGCAGCACTTTAGCGGGGACTAGCACAGATACGCAGTATTTT. It translates to CASSTLAGTSTDTQYF.

The chain links TRBV11-2 to TRBJ1-1, with a tentative D call TRBD1 (6 bases). The V end was cut by 5 bases, the J end by 3 bases, with 16 bases between. This CDR3 has 15 residues. Germline values: CDR1 SGHAT, CDR2 FQNNGV. CDR3 coding DNA: TGTGCCAGCAGCAAGAGACAGGTTTGGGACACTGAAGCTTTCTTT. It codes for CASSKRQVWDTEAFF.

The chain uses TRBV4-3 and TRBJ2-7; 8 bases are shared with TRBD2. The germline CDR1 and CDR2 sequences are LGHNA and YSLEER. The CDR3 runs to 16 residues. J was trimmed by 4 bases and V by 1 base; bases with no gene match: 9. The CDR3 bases are TGCGCCAGCAGCCAAGTTTATCGGGGGGGGATTTACGAGCAGTACTTC. This sequence encodes CASSQVYRGGIYEQYF.

The chain's CDR3 is CASSFGLGAGNTIYF. The DNA of the CDR3 is TGTGCCAGCAGCTTTGGCCTAGGGGCTGGAAACACCATATATTTT. This chain links TRBV5-6 with TRBJ1-3, with D possibly being TRBD1 (5 bases). V was cut by 2 bases and J by 2 bases, with 11 bases left in between. The CDR3 is 15 residues long. Germline V gene data show CDR1 as SGHDT and CDR2 as YYEEEE.

The rearrangement uses TRBV7-2 and TRBJ2-3, with D tentatively TRBD2 (6 bases). CDR1 is SGHTA and CDR2 is FQGNSA in the germline V gene. Between the trimmed V and J ends, which lost 5 bases and 5 bases, there was a span of 11 bases. The CDR3 has 13 residues. The CDR3 DNA reads as TGTGCCAGCAGCACGGACTATATAGATACGCAGTATTTT. Translation: CASSTDYIDTQYF. Combining the CDR3 with reference TRBV7-2 and TRBJ2-3 gives the whole variable domain GAGVSQSPSNKVTEKGKDVELRCDPISGHTALYWYRQSLGQGLEFLIYFQGNSAPDKSGLPSDRFSAERTGGSVSTLTIQRTQQEDSAVYLCASSTDYIDTQYFGPGTRLTVL.

This clone occurred once. This chain uses TRBV7-9 with TRBJ2-5; 7 positions match TRBD2. Looked up from germline, CDR1 is SEHNR and CDR2 is FQNEAQ (reference sequence). The CDR3 runs to 13 residues. V lost 3 bases to trimming and J lost 3 bases; unmatched junction nucleotides: 1. For the CDR3, the DNA is TGTGCCAGCAGCTTCCGGGGGGAAGAGACCCAGTACTTC. This encodes CASSFRGEETQYF.

The gene calls are TRBV6-1 and TRBJ2-7; D is perhaps TRBD1 (7 bases). CDR1 is MNHNS, CDR2 SASEGT, per germline. V gave up 2 bases and J gave up 6 bases, with 17 bases separating them. The CDR3 consists of 15 residues. The DNA of the CDR3 is TGTGCCAGCAGTGAATACCGGGGGACAGATGGCGAGCAGTACTTC. Its protein product is CASSEYRGTDGEQYF.

The J gene is TRBJ1-4, the V gene TRBV5-6, with D possibly being TRBD1 (6 bases). The V and J ends lost 4 bases and 2 bases respectively, with 15 bases between them. Germline V gene data show CDR1 as SGHDT and CDR2 as YYEEEE. The CDR3 length is 16 residues. The CDR3 nucleotides read TGTGCCAGCAGCAGAACAGGGCGTAGGACTAATGAAAAACTGTTTTTT. Translating gives CASSRTGRRTNEKLFF.

The chain links TRBV6-1 to TRBJ2-3; no definite D call. The V end was cut by 0 bases, the J end by 1 base, with 8 bases between. The CDR3 is 15 residues long. Germline V lookup: CDR1 MNHNS, CDR2 SASEGT. CDR3 protein: CASSEAFRGTDTQYF. The CDR3 DNA is TGTGCCAGCAGTGAAGCCTTCCGGGGCACAGATACGCAGTATTTT.

V and J are TRBV9 and TRBJ2-1, with 12 positions matching TRBD2. The germline V gene has CDR1 SGDLS and CDR2 YYNGEE. J gave up 2 bases and V 3 bases, and 6 bases lay outside the gene matches. The CDR3 spans 17 residues. The CDR3 DNA reads TGTGCCAGCAGCGACCGACTAGCGGGGGCAGCCTACAATGAGCAGTTCTTC. Translated, it gives CASSDRLAGAAYNEQFF.

The chain carries TRBV30 and TRBJ1-5; tentative D call: TRBD1 (6 bases). The CDR3 has 17 amino acids. Germline V gene data show CDR1 as GTSNPN and CDR2 as SVGIG (reference sequence). V was trimmed by 2 bases and J by 3 bases, leaving 20 bases between them. CDR3 sequence: CAWSKSGADGNNQPQHF. CDR3 sequence (DNA): TGTGCCTGGAGTAAGTCAGGGGCCGACGGGAACAATCAGCCCCAGCATTTT.

Concerning this clone: A junction end diverges from the germline sequence, so it may reflect a read error. The chain couples TRBV6-5 to TRBJ1-1; the D gene is possibly TRBD1 (5 bases). The germline gives CDR1 MNHEY, CDR2 SVGAGI. CDR3 length: 13 residues. For the CDR3, the DNA is TGTGCCAGCAGTAGGGACGGCATCAAGCCGGACGTTTTT. This sequence encodes CASSRDGIKPDVF.

The V call is TRBV7-9, the J call TRBJ2-1; maybe TRBD1 (6 bases). Germline V gives CDR1 SEHNR, CDR2 FQNEAQ (reference sequence). The V end lost 2 bases, the J end lost 10 bases, and 12 bases lay between the germline ends. The CDR3 sequence is 13 residues long. CDR3 DNA sequence: TGTGCCAGCAGCTTAATGGGGGCCGGCGAGCAGTTCTTC. Translated: CASSLMGAGEQFF. The variable domain in full, completed from reference TRBV7-9 and TRBJ2-1, reads DTGVSQNPRHKITKRGQNVTFRCDPISEHNRLYWYRQTLGQGPEFLTYFQNEAQLEKSRLLSDRFSAERPKGSFSTLEIQRTEQGDSAMYLCASSLMGAGEQFFGPGTRLTVL.

The chain carries TRBV19 and TRBJ1-1; D is undetermined. Germline V gene data show CDR1 as LNHDA and CDR2 as SQIVND (reference sequence). Trimming took 7 bases from V and 1 from J, leaving 7 bases between them. The CDR3 loop spans 12 amino acids. The CDR3 bases are TGTGCCAGTAAATTCCGGAACACTGAAGCTTTCTTT. It translates to CASKFRNTEAFF.

This chain uses TRBV2 with TRBJ2-5; D may be TRBD1 or TRBD2 (6 bases each). In germline, CDR1 is SNHLY, CDR2 FYNNEI. The CDR3 sequence is 15 residues long. Trimming cost V 1 base and J 1 base, with 10 bases left between them. The CDR3 spells CASSEEGGVQETQYF. CDR3 in DNA: TGTGCCAGCAGTGAAGAGGGGGGTGTCCAAGAGACCCAGTACTTC.

The chain links TRBV18 to TRBJ1-1; TRBD1 matches 8 bases. Unmatched junction bases numbered 3, after V lost 4 bases and J lost 2 bases. CDR3 size: 14 residues. The V gene's germline CDR1 is KGHSH and CDR2 LQKENI. This chain's CDR3 is CASSLGQGNTEAFF. The CDR3 DNA follows: TGTGCCAGCTCACTCGGACAGGGAAACACTGAAGCTTTCTTT.